This is a list of T cell receptor beta chains from one sample in a study of blood T cell repertoires in COVID-19. This table comes from immunoSEQ multiplex PCR, and its TCRdb copy is limited to in-frame clones, with some not included. The repertoire holds under 40,000 clones, 90% to 95% seen once, with roughly two fifths in the top ten. Source material: peripheral blood. The receptors stem from a man aged 60 to 75 with active or convalescent COVID-19. Both conserved end residues are part of each CDR3. A D gene is named only where the DNA matches it firmly. Not all rows give a size; the values are once, few, many and, for expanded clones, a class.

j_call	v_call	d_call	clone_size	cdr3_nt	cdr3_aa
TRBJ1-5	TRBV3-1/TRBV3-2	-	-	TGTGCCAGCAGCCCAAACGCAGGGGTGGGCAATCAGCCCCAGCATTTT	CASSPNAGVGNQPQHF
TRBJ2-3	TRBV5-1	TRBD2	once	TGCGCCAGCAGCTCTGACCGGGACTATGATACGCAGTATTTT	CASSSDRDYDTQYF
TRBJ1-1	TRBV5-4	TRBD1	-	TGTGCCAGCAGCCGGGGACAGAGCTCTGAAGCTTTCTTT	CASSRGQSSEAFF
TRBJ2-1	TRBV5-4	TRBD2	-	TGTGCCAGCAGTCTAACTAGCGGGGGGTCCAATGAGCAGTTCTTC	CASSLTSGGSNEQFF
TRBJ2-3	TRBV20-1	TRBD2	-	TGCAGTGCTAGTAGCGGGAGAGGGGATACGCAGTATTTT	CSASSGRGDTQYF
TRBJ1-5	TRBV7-8	TRBD1	-	TGTGCCAGCAGCTTAGGTAATTCAGGGGGCACCCAGCATTTT	CASSLGNSGGTQHF
TRBJ1-1	TRBV5-1	TRBD1	-	TGCGCCAGCAGCCCAGGGGGCGATCTTCCCAACACTGAAGCTTTCTTT	CASSPGGDLPNTEAFF
TRBJ2-3	TRBV21-1	-	-	TGTGCCAGCAGCAAAGCCAGGTTAAGCGAGCGGGAAAGCACAGATACGCAGTATTTT	CASSKARLSERESTDTQYF
TRBJ2-7	TRBV6-5	TRBD2	few	TGCAAGCGGGATCGGGGCTACGAGCAGTACTTC	CKRDRGYEQYF
TRBJ1-4	TRBV11-2	-	-	TGTGCCAGCAGCTTAGATCGCGGAAGAAATGAAAAACTGTTTTTT	CASSLDRGRNEKLFF
TRBJ1-1	TRBV19	-	-	TGTGCCAGTTACTTACGCGGGGGGGTGACTGAAGCTTTCTTT	CASYLRGGVTEAFF